The TCR beta chain under discussion was sequenced for a study of T cells after posttransplantation cyclophosphamide. The study, taken as a whole, reports: Recipient CMV seropositivity and CMV reactivation strongly tracked TRB clonality. Later post-transplant blood repertoires were often dominated by donor CD8+ memory clones. TRB overlap between skin or GI tissue T cells and blood was limited.

V shed 5 bases and J 6 bases; nucleotides not matched to a gene: 12. The germline CDR1 and CDR2 sequences are PRHDT and FYEKMQ (reference sequence). CDR3 size: 16 residues. The data were produced by immunoSEQ multiplex PCR, yet TCRdb's version contains in-frame clones alone and is incomplete. The sample holds 17,000 or so clones, almost 95% seen once. Cyclophosphamide on days +3 and +4 followed busulfan-fludarabine conditioning and a marrow graft. In regard to this clone: Its antigen remains unidentified.

The chain employs TRBV13 and TRBJ2-1; 8 bases line up with TRBD2. This clonotype was obtained from a male patient in his sixties who received an allogeneic stem cell transplant from a related donor and was CMV-positive. Some T cells here may be from the graft donor. This specimen was CD4+ T cells sorted from blood, taken after allogeneic stem cell transplant with posttransplant cyclophosphamide. CDR3 sequence (DNA): TGTGCCAGCAGCGGAGATATAGCGGGGAGGGGCAATGAGCAGTTCTTC. Translation gives CASSGDIAGRGNEQFF.